This T cell receptor (beta chain) emerged from a study of T cell repertoires in cytomegalovirus infection (dated by TCRdb to the late 2010s). In terms of the full investigation: Peptide stimulations targeted recently identified HLA-C-restricted CMV epitopes, whose presentation resists viral immunomodulation, together with well-studied HLA-B-restricted epitopes. Donor HLA type was relevant to the analysis, because carriage of CMV infection together with the matching HLA type was indicated by public TCR beta signatures.

Reading the germline V gene gives CDR1 LGHNA and CDR2 YSLEER. A distance of 13 bases separates the germline ends of V and J, which lose 1 base and 7 bases respectively. The CDR3 holds 14 amino acids from the cysteine to the phenylalanine. Only the CDR3 portion is preserved as DNA: 42 bases, with reading frame beginning at the first base. Study-wide findings and limitations: Cumulative frequency of public TCR beta family members discriminated carriers of CMV infection plus the relevant HLA type in this cohort and an independent 352-donor cohort. The ex vivo response was dominated by HLA-C-restricted CMV-specific TCR beta clonotypes, and the single most frequent clonotype in two of eight donors was supplied by these HLA-C-restricted clonotypes.

In the paper's terms, the treatment or condition label means: in vitro stimulation with specific CMV peptide epitopes to enrich CMV-specific T cells. Sequencing was performed on an Illumina HiSeq 1500. Starting from the raw public reads, TCRdb applied fastp trimming at Q25, assembled clones with MiXCR and retained in-frame beta chains. Each entry is one CDR3 protein sequence, shown with its most common DNA and genes. The sample data list 550,000 to 850,000 distinct CDR3 sequences, and roughly 33% of these were observed just once. The top ten clones comprise about 20% of the sample. This clonotype showed up just a few times. It has no known antigen specificity. The sample holds no much larger clone one base away, and base qualities are not on file.

The specimen comprised cultured PBMCs, sampled from culture after CMV antigen stimulation. The receptor was isolated from a human donor in good health (CMV status not recorded). Some clones in this sample may be carry-over from other donors' samples. The V and J genes are TRBV4-3 and TRBJ2-5; no D gene call is confident. The CDR3 reads as follows: CASSQVWSAATQYF. The nucleotide sequence is given as TGCGCCAGCAGCCAAGTCTGGTCGGCGGCGACCCAGTACTTC.